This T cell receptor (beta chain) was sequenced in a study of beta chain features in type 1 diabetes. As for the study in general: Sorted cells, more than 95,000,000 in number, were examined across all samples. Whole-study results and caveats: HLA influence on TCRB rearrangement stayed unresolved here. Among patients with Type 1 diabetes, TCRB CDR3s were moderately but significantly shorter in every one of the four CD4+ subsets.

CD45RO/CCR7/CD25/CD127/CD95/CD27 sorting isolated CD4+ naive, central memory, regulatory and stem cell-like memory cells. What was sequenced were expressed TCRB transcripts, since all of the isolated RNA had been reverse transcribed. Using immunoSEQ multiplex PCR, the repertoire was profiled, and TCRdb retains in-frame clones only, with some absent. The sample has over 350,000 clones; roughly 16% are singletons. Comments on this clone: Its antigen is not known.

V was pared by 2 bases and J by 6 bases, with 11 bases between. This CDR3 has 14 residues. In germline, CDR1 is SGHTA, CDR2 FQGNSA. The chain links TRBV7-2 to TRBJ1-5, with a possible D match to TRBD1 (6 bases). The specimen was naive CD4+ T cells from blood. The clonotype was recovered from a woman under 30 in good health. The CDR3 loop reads CASSLKAGVQPQHF. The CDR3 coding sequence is TGTGCCAGCAGCTTAAAAGCAGGGGTTCAGCCCCAGCATTTT.